This T cell receptor beta chain stems from a study of circulating and synovial CD4+ cells in juvenile arthritis. The study, taken as a whole, reports: Traditional Vbeta family usage analysis missed the pathogenic-like versus bulk difference.

Sequencing used immunoSEQ multiplex PCR; TCRdb keeps in-frame clones, though not all of them. Here the sample spans roughly 32,000 clones, 90% to 95% being singletons. Remarks on this clone: Its antigen remains unknown.

The receptor was isolated from a human donor with juvenile idiopathic arthritis. The sample taken for sequencing was CD4+ T cells from blood.

As DNA, the CDR3 is TGTGCCAGCAGTTTACGGGGACCAAAAGGGGGGGCTGAAGCTTTCTTT. This sequence encodes CASSLRGPKGGAEAFF. The chain recombines TRBV27 with TRBJ1-1, with D possibly matching TRBD1 (6 bases). Looked up from germline, CDR1 is MNHEY and CDR2 is SMNVEV (reference sequence). CDR3 length: 16 amino acids. Trimming took off 2 bases at V and 6 bases at J, with 19 bases between the two ends.